This T cell receptor (beta chain) emerged from a study of CD4 T cells in relation to SARS-CoV-2 and coronaviruses. Turning to the study itself: PBMCs were cultured with antigen for around nine days before TCR beta sequencing.

For this clone: Its specificity is not known.

The repertoire was sequenced with immunoSEQ multiplex PCR; TCRdb's copy has only in-frame clones and lacks some. This table has 25,000 to 30,000 clones, roughly 69% appearing once. CD4+ T cells from unexposed donors were obtained before the COVID-19 pandemic (2011-2018). After about 11 days of culture, CD4+ T cells were isolated. As cell numbers allowed, unexposed-donor CD4+ T cells faced SARS-CoV-2 S/N and four cold-coronavirus spikes. The CDR3 is 13 residues long. Trimming took 3 bases from V and 13 from J; bases not matched to a gene: 6. Source material: CD4+ T cells from PBMCs, cultured in vitro. The source of this sequence is a human donor in good health. This chain connects TRBV12-3 or TRBV12-4 to TRBJ1-6; TRBD1 aligns across 7 bases. As DNA, the CDR3 is TGTGCCAGCAGTTTGCGGGACAGCAATCCCCTCCACTTT. Its translation: CASSLRDSNPLHF.